This TCR beta chain was identified in a study of cytomegalovirus exposure and HLA in healthy donors. PCR was performed using 60 Vbeta and 13 Jbeta primers. Data came from immunoSEQ multiplex PCR; TCRdb stores just in-frame clones and leaves some out. The sample holds 150,000 to 200,000 clones; roughly 13% are singletons and the top ten take about 7.8%. V was shortened by 4 bases and J by 7 bases, with 17 bases between the two germline ends. Germline CDR1 is MGHDK and CDR2 is SYGVNS. The CDR3 totals 14 residues. This clone was seen only a few times. This rearrangement joins TRBV25-1 to TRBJ2-7, with D perhaps matching TRBD2 (6 bases). The sequenced sample was PBMCs. The TCR was taken from a man aged 50 to 59 in good health and CMV-seropositive. As DNA, the CDR3 is TGTGCCAGCAGTGCCCCCCGGAGTCGGGGGGAGCAGTACTTC. Translating gives CASSAPRSRGEQYF.